A selection of T cell receptor beta chains follows, all from one sample in a study of T cell responses to AZD1222 COVID-19 vaccine. Some clones are missing from TCRdb's copy, which holds only in-frame ones; the method was immunoSEQ multiplex PCR. The sample shows 45,000 to 60,000 clones, about 90% of them seen only once. Source: peripheral blood, taken on day 0 of AZD1222 vaccination. These receptors were taken from an adult in good health. Each CDR3 is given with its conserved first and last residue. Fields, in order: J gene, V gene, D gene, clone size, CDR3 protein, CDR3 DNA. A D gene is named only where the DNA matches it firmly. Rows give clone size only sometimes, using once, few, many, or a class for an expanded clone.

j_gene: TRBJ1-1
v_gene: TRBV5-1
d_gene: NA
abundance: once
CDR3aa: CASSFSPGTDVVAFF
CDR3nt: TGCGCCAGCAGCTTTTCTCCCGGGACTGACGTCGTAGCTTTCTTT

j_gene: TRBJ2-7
v_gene: TRBV6-5
d_gene: NA
abundance: NA
CDR3aa: CASSYSGGRGYEQCF
CDR3nt: TGTGCCAGCAGTTACTCTGGGGGAAGAGGCTACGAGCAGTGCTTC

j_gene: TRBJ2-5
v_gene: TRBV3-1/TRBV3-2
d_gene: TRBD2
abundance: NA
CDR3aa: CASSQRVGGETQYF
CDR3nt: TGTGCCAGCAGCCAACGGGTGGGGGGGGAGACCCAGTACTTC

j_gene: TRBJ2-1
v_gene: TRBV2
d_gene: TRBD2
abundance: NA
CDR3aa: CASSPGTSYNEQFF
CDR3nt: TGTGCCAGCAGTCCCGGGACTAGCTACAATGAGCAGTTCTTC

j_gene: TRBJ2-7
v_gene: TRBV19
d_gene: NA
abundance: NA
CDR3aa: CASRSRAYEQYF
CDR3nt: TGTGCCAGTAGAAGTCGGGCCTACGAGCAGTACTTC

j_gene: TRBJ2-7
v_gene: TRBV7-9
d_gene: TRBD2
abundance: NA
CDR3aa: CASRSSSGRSSYEQYF
CDR3nt: TGTGCCAGCAGATCCAGTAGCGGGAGAAGCTCCTACGAGCAGTACTTC

j_gene: TRBJ2-7
v_gene: TRBV5-6
d_gene: NA
abundance: NA
CDR3aa: CASSFGAPYEQYF
CDR3nt: TGTGCCAGCAGCTTCGGAGCCCCCTACGAGCAGTACTTC

j_gene: TRBJ1-4
v_gene: TRBV13
d_gene: NA
abundance: NA
CDR3aa: CASSWMREKLFF
CDR3nt: TGTGCCAGCAGCTGGATGCGTGAAAAACTGTTTTTT

j_gene: TRBJ1-2
v_gene: TRBV27
d_gene: NA
abundance: NA
CDR3aa: CASSYPTGYGYTF
CDR3nt: TGTGCCAGCAGTTACCCGACAGGATATGGCTACACCTTC

j_gene: TRBJ2-1
v_gene: TRBV30
d_gene: NA
abundance: NA
CDR3aa: CAWWGLEHNEQFF
CDR3nt: TGTGCCTGGTGGGGACTTGAACACAATGAGCAGTTCTTC

j_gene: TRBJ2-1
v_gene: TRBV7-7
d_gene: TRBD2
abundance: NA
CDR3aa: CASSYGRGTYNEQFF
CDR3nt: TGTGCTAGCAGTTATGGGCGGGGGACCTACAATGAGCAGTTCTTC

j_gene: TRBJ2-2
v_gene: TRBV11-2
d_gene: TRBD2
abundance: NA
CDR3aa: CASSQTSGRTGELFF
CDR3nt: TGTGCCAGCAGCCAGACTAGCGGGAGGACCGGGGAGCTGTTTTTT

j_gene: TRBJ2-3
v_gene: TRBV28
d_gene: TRBD1
abundance: NA
CDR3aa: CASSSPGTGASDTQYF
CDR3nt: TGTGCCAGCAGTTCGCCCGGGACAGGGGCCTCAGATACGCAGTATTTT

j_gene: TRBJ1-2
v_gene: TRBV4-1
d_gene: NA
abundance: NA
CDR3aa: CASSQDITAIEYGYTF
CDR3nt: TGCGCCAGCAGCCAAGATATAACAGCAATTGAATATGGCTACACCTTC

j_gene: TRBJ1-1
v_gene: TRBV27
d_gene: NA
abundance: NA
CDR3aa: CASSLSVANTEAFF
CDR3nt: TGTGCCAGCAGTTTATCAGTAGCGAACACTGAAGCTTTCTTT

j_gene: TRBJ1-3
v_gene: TRBV6-5
d_gene: NA
abundance: NA
CDR3aa: CASSFGSSGNTIYF
CDR3nt: TGTGCCAGCAGTTTTGGGTCCTCTGGAAACACCATATATTTT

j_gene: TRBJ2-7
v_gene: TRBV6-5
d_gene: TRBD1
abundance: NA
CDR3aa: CASSYSGQGSYEQYF
CDR3nt: TGTGCCAGCAGTTACTCGGGACAGGGATCCTACGAGCAGTACTTC

j_gene: TRBJ2-3
v_gene: TRBV3-1/TRBV3-2
d_gene: TRBD2
abundance: NA
CDR3aa: CASSQSGSGSDTQYF
CDR3nt: TGTGCCAGCAGCCAAAGCGGGAGTGGTTCAGATACGCAGTATTTT

j_gene: TRBJ2-7
v_gene: TRBV5-1
d_gene: NA
abundance: NA
CDR3aa: CASSLESAGATF
CDR3nt: TGCGCCAGCAGCTTGGAGTCCGCAGGGGCAACCTTC

j_gene: TRBJ1-4
v_gene: TRBV9
d_gene: NA
abundance: NA
CDR3aa: CASSVGEGTKEFF
CDR3nt: NA

j_gene: TRBJ1-1
v_gene: TRBV6-5
d_gene: NA
abundance: NA
CDR3aa: CASDSSGPHTEAFF
CDR3nt: TGTGCCAGCGATTCTTCCGGGCCGCACACTGAAGCTTTCTTT

j_gene: TRBJ2-7
v_gene: TRBV19
d_gene: TRBD2
abundance: NA
CDR3aa: CASSMTSGPYEQYF
CDR3nt: TGTGCCAGTAGTATGACTAGCGGGCCCTACGAGCAGTACTTC

j_gene: TRBJ2-7
v_gene: TRBV28
d_gene: TRBD1
abundance: NA
CDR3aa: CASSLPPGQGGSEQYF
CDR3nt: TGTGCCAGCAGTCTCCCCCCGGGACAGGGGGGGTCCGAGCAGTACTTC

j_gene: TRBJ1-1
v_gene: TRBV10-2
d_gene: NA
abundance: NA
CDR3aa: CASTRAQAPRTEAFF
CDR3nt: TGCGCCAGCACACGGGCTCAGGCCCCGAGGACTGAAGCTTTCTTT

j_gene: TRBJ1-5
v_gene: TRBV20-1
d_gene: NA
abundance: NA
CDR3aa: CSANDRYSNQPQHF
CDR3nt: TGCAGTGCTAATGACAGGTATAGCAATCAGCCCCAGCATTTT

j_gene: TRBJ1-1
v_gene: TRBV24-1
d_gene: NA
abundance: NA
CDR3aa: CATSDPIDELGTEAFF
CDR3nt: TGTGCCACCAGTGACCCTATCGACGAGCTTGGCACTGAAGCTTTCTTT

j_gene: TRBJ2-2
v_gene: TRBV6-5
d_gene: NA
abundance: NA
CDR3aa: CASSLRQAAGELFF
CDR3nt: TGTGCCAGCAGTCTTCGACAGGCCGCCGGGGAGCTGTTTTTT

j_gene: TRBJ1-4
v_gene: TRBV7-2
d_gene: TRBD1
abundance: NA
CDR3aa: CASSTYRQGGEKLFF
CDR3nt: TGTGCCAGCAGCACCTACAGGCAGGGGGGTGAAAAACTGTTTTTT

j_gene: TRBJ1-2
v_gene: TRBV6-1
d_gene: NA
abundance: once
CDR3aa: CASSEGLQALPYGYTF
CDR3nt: TGTGCCAGCAGTGAAGGATTGCAGGCCCTCCCCTATGGCTACACCTTC

j_gene: TRBJ1-4
v_gene: TRBV5-1
d_gene: NA
abundance: NA
CDR3aa: CASSYRTNEKLFF
CDR3nt: TGCGCCAGCAGTTACAGAACTAATGAAAAACTGTTTTTT

j_gene: TRBJ2-1
v_gene: TRBV6-6
d_gene: TRBD2
abundance: NA
CDR3aa: CASTLAGGSYNEQFF
CDR3nt: TGTGCCAGCACCCTAGCGGGAGGGAGTTACAATGAGCAGTTCTTC

j_gene: TRBJ2-7
v_gene: TRBV7-7
d_gene: NA
abundance: NA
CDR3aa: CASSLASARSPLYEQYF
CDR3nt: TGTGCTAGCAGCTTAGCTAGCGCCAGATCGCCGCTTTACGAGCAGTACTTC

j_gene: TRBJ1-6
v_gene: TRBV28
d_gene: NA
abundance: NA
CDR3aa: CASSFASFLRDPPLHF
CDR3nt: TGTGCCAGCAGTTTTGCCTCCTTTTTGAGGGATCCACCCCTCCACTTT

j_gene: TRBJ1-6
v_gene: TRBV27
d_gene: NA
abundance: NA
CDR3aa: CASSLFYNSPLHF
CDR3nt: TGTGCCAGCAGTTTATTTTATAATTCACCCCTCCACTTT

j_gene: TRBJ2-3
v_gene: TRBV14
d_gene: TRBD1
abundance: once
CDR3aa: CASSQVYGDRSTDTQYF
CDR3nt: TGTGCCAGCAGCCAAGTGTATGGGGACAGGAGCACAGATACGCAGTATTTT

j_gene: TRBJ2-2
v_gene: TRBV5-1
d_gene: TRBD2
abundance: NA
CDR3aa: CASSSTSGRAWNTGELFF
CDR3nt: TGCGCCAGCAGCTCCACTAGCGGGAGGGCCTGGAACACCGGGGAGCTGTTTTTT

j_gene: TRBJ2-6
v_gene: TRBV28
d_gene: NA
abundance: NA
CDR3aa: CAATNSGANVLTF
CDR3nt: TGTGCCGCCACGAACTCTGGGGCCAACGTCCTGACTTTC